Below, one TCR beta chain is given with its context. Its antigen remains unidentified. Read coverage stops 3 residues before the CDR3 terminus; the germline J gene supplies the remainder. The data were obtained in a study of T cells in women clearing cervical HPV infection. The wider study: Blood came at first lesion visit for cases, post-clearance for controls. Case blood was drawn a median about 160 days after lesion detection. Regarding the study as a whole: TRBV6-7 relative abundance averaged about 0.1% in cases and under 0.2% in controls.

TCR beta CDR3 amplified by multiplex PCR from approximately 1,100 ng genomic DNA. Some clones are missing from TCRdb's copy, which holds only in-frame ones; the method was immunoSEQ multiplex PCR. The table lists about 30,000 clones. From germline, CDR1 is SNHLY and CDR2 FYNNEI. CDR3 length equals 15 residues. J is TRBJ1-4 and V is TRBV2, with 7 bases fitting TRBD1. The sequence was obtained from a woman aged 18 to 75 with a cervical HPV16 infection that either progressed to CIN3+ or cleared (not recorded which). Sequencing used blood buffy coat. The CDR3 protein is CASSEIGGYRSPLFF. Incomplete CDR3 DNA: TGTGCCAGCAGTGAAATAGGGGGCTATAGATCACCA.